The TCR beta chain described here comes from a study of shared T cell receptors in the human thymus. Trimming took 6 bases from V and 3 from J, leaving 11 bases between them. CDR3 size: 14 residues. Germline CDR1 is MDHEN and CDR2 is SYDVKM. Generated by immunoSEQ multiplex PCR, the TCRdb table keeps only in-frame clones and is missing some. The sample records about 660,000 clones, over 75% being singletons. These data were likewise used in another study, on human thymus T cells. That publication notes: Infants, healthy and Finnish, who were having corrective surgery for congenital heart defects served as donors. Thymus pieces cut out during corrective heart surgery were the tissue that was used. Apparent bias marked the V and J gene usage of thymic and blood repertoires. Highly overlapping thymic repertoires among unrelated individuals were reported in related research.

This TCR was sampled from a boy in the first two years of life with a congenital heart defect. What was sequenced was thymocytes. The V gene is TRBV28, the J gene TRBJ2-2, with D maybe TRBD2 (5 bases). Written as DNA, the CDR3 is TGTGCCAGCAGGCGTCCCGGGGACACCGGGGAGCTGTTTTTT. As protein: CASRRPGDTGELFF.